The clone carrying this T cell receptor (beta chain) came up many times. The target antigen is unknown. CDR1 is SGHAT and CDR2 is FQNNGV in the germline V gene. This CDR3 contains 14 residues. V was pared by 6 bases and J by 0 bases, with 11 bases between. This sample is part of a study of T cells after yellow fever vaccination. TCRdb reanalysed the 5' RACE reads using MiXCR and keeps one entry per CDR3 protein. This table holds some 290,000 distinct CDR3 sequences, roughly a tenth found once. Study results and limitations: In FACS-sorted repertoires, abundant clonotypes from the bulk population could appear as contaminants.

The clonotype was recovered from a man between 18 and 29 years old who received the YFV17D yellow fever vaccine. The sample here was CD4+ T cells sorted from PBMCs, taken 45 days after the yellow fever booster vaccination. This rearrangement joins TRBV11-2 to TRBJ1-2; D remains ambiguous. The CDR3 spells CASRPLTANYGYTF. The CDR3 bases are TGTGCCAGCAGACCACTGACGGCTAACTATGGCTACACCTTC.